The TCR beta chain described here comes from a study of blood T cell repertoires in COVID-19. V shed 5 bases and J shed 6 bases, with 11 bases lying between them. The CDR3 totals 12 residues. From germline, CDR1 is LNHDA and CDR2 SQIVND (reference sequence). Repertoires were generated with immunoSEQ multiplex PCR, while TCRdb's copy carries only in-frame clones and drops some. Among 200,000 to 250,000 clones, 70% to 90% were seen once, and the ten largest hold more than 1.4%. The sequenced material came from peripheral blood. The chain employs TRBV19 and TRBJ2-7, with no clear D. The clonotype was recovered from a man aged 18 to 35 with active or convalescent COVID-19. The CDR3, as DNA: TGTGCCAGTAGTTCACCCCCGGGCGAGCAGTACTTC. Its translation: CASSSPPGEQYF.